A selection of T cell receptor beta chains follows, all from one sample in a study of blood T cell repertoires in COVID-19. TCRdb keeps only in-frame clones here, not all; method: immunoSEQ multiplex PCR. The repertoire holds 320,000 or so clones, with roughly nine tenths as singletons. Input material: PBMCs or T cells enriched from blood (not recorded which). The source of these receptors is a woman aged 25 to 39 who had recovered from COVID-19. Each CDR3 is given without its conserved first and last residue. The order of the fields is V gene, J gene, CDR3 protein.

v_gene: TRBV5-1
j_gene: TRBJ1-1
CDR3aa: ASSPSVNTEAF

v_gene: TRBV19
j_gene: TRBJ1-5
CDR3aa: ASSIAGPQPQH

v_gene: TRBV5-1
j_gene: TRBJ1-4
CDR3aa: ASSPEGGSNEKLF

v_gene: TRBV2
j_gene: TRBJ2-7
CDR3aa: ASSEQSREAYEQY

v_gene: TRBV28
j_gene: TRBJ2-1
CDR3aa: ASSLRGNEQF

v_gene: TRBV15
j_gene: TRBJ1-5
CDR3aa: ATSRDLGQASNQPQH

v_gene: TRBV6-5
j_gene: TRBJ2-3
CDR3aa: AGSDTYDPTDTQY

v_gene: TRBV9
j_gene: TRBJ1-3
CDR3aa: ASSVAREPGNTIY

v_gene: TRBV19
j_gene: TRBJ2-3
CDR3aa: ASSTAGRGTTDTQY

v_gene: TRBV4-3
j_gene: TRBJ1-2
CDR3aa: ASSQEARGGYGYT

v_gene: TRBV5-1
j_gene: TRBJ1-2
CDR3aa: ASSSQGDGYT

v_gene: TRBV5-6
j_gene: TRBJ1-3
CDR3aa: ASSYRGGYSGNTIY

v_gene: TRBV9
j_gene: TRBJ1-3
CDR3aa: ASSVAGATGNTIY

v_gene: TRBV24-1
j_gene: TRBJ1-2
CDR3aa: ATSDAGGNYGYT

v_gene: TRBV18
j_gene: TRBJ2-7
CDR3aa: ASSGGGQGVTEQY

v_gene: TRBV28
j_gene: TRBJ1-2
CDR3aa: ASSFGDRVHYGYT

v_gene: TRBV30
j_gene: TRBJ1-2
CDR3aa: AWRVQFEGGYT

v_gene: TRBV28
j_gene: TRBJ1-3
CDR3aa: ASSPTDRPGNTIY

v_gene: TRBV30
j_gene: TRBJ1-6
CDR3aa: ACSNNSNSPLH

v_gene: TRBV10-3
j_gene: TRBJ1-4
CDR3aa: AISEGQPSEKLF

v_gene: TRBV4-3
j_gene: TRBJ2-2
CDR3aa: ASSQVTRGAGELF

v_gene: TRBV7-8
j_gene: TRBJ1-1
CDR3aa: ASTISQGAANTEAF

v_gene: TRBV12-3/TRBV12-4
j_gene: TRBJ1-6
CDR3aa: ASRGGRVSPLH

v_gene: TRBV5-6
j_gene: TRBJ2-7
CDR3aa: ASSFFNPSSGGRDEQY

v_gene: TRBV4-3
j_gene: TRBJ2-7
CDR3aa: ASSQETGGYEQY

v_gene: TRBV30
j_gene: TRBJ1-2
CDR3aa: AWTGGLPRVTNYGYT

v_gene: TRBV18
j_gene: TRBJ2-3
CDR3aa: ASSRWGLAGATDTQY

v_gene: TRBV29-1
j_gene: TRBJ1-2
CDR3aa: SVDFGGYT

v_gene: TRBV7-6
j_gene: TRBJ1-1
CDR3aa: ASSLGAGGSNTEAF

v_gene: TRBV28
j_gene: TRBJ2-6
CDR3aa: ASTRPAGLGANVLT

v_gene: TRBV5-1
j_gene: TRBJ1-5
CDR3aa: ASSLASAGNQPQH

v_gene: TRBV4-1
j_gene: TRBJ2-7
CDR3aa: ASSQPTGGSSYEQY

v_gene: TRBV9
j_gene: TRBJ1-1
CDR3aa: ASSAPTGGNTEAF

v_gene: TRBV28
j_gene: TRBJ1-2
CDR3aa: ASRPSLLVQGYT

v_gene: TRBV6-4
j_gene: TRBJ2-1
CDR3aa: ASSVSPPGQGGDEQF

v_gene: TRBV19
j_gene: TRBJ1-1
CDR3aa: ASSALQGLPEAF

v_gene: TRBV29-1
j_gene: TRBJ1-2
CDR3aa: SVEVDSIYGYT

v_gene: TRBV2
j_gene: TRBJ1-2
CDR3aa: ASSSDRDYGYT

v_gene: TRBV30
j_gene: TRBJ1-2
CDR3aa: AWTLTGSYGYT

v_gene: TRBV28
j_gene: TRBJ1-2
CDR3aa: ASSGRVSYGYT

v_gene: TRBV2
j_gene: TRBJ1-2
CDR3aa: ASRENREIGYGYT

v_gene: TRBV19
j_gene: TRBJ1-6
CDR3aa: ASTDSYNSPLH

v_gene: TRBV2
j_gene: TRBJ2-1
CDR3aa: ASSESPNNEQF

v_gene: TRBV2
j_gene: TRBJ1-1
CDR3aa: ASRTGLSTEAF

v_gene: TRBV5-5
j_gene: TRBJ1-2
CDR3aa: ASSSGQAGAYGYT

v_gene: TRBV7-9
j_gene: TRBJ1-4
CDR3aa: ASSLSTGVRGEKLF

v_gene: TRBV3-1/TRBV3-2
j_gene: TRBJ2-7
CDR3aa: ASSPGTGDEQY

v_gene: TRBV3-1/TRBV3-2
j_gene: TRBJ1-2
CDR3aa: ASKDLRDRDGYT

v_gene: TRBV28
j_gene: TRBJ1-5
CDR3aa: ASSFQRDSRGGDRPQH

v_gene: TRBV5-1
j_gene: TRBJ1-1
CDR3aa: ASSTGGGDNTEAF

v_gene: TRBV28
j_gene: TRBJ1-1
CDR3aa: ASSPDRGPSGNTEAF

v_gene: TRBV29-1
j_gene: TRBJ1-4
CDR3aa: SAWGGGAVEKLF

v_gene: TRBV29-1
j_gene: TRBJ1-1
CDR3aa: SVDGRVNTEAF

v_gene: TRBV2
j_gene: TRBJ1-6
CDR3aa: ASTRENSYNSPLH

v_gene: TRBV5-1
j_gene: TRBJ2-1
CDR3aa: ASSLSAGGRLNEQF